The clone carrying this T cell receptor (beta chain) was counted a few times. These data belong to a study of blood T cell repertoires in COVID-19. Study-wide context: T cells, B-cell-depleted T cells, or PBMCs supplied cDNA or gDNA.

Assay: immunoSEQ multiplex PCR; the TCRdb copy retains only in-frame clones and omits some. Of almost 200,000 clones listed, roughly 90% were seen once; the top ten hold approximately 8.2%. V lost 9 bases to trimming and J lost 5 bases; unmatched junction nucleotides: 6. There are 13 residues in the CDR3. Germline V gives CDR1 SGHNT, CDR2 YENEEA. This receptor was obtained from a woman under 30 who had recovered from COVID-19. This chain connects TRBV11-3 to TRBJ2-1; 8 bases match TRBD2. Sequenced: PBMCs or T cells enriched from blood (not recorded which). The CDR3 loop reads CARNGGANNEQFF. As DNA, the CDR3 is TGTGCCAGGAACGGGGGGGCCAACAATGAGCAGTTCTTC.